Sequencing of this T cell receptor beta chain was carried out in a study of T cells in Graves' hyperthyroidism and ophthalmopathy. RNA transcripts provided the source from which TCR beta CDR3 regions were amplified. Researchers ran a first-round RT-PCR on the TCR CDR3 using the HTBI primer set. Each CDR3 protein gets one entry after TCRdb re-called the multiplex PCR reads with MiXCR. The sample carries 350,000 to 400,000 distinct CDR3 sequences, about 15% recorded once. After removal of 1 base from V and 5 bases from J, the junction contained 7 bases not matched to a gene. Germline V gene lookup returns CDR1 MGHRA and CDR2 YSYEKL. The CDR3 contains 15 residues. The sample holds a few counts of this clonotype.

This chain joins TRBV4-1 and TRBJ2-5; 7 bases align to TRBD1. The sequencing sample was made of blood. This clonotype was obtained from a woman aged 55-69 years with Graves' hyperthyroidism. CDR3 loop: CASSQGWTGEETQYF. In DNA form, the CDR3 reads TGCGCCAGCAGCCAAGGGTGGACAGGAGAGGAGACCCAGTACTTC.